These T cell receptor beta chains were read from a single sample in a study of blood T cells in healthy people across ages. MiXCR was run by TCRdb on the 5' RACE reads, yielding one entry per CDR3 protein. The repertoire holds just under 750,000 distinct CDR3 sequences, with around a fifth as singletons. Sequenced: blood. The receptors come from a man between 65 and 85 years old in good health. Both conserved end residues are part of each CDR3. D genes are given only for firm matches. Not every row has a clone size; where given, it reads once, few, many or a size class.

d_call | clone_size | j_call | v_call | cdr3_aa | cdr3_nt
. | few | TRBJ1-2 | TRBV3-1 | CASSDLDRVRRGYTF | TGTGCCAGCAGCGACCTCGATCGTGTGAGAAGGGGCTACACCTTC
TRBD1 | few | TRBJ2-1 | TRBV7-9 | CASSPGTGFYEQFF | TGTGCCAGCAGCCCCGGGACAGGGTTCTATGAGCAGTTCTTC
TRBD1 | . | TRBJ2-1 | TRBV20-1 | CSAGQGNEQFF | TGCAGTGCTGGACAGGGGAATGAGCAGTTCTTC
. | few | TRBJ2-4 | TRBV5-1 | CASSLGGVLNQYF | TGCGCCAGCAGCTTGGGTGGTGTTTTGAATCAGTACTTC
TRBD1 | . | TRBJ1-5 | TRBV12-3/TRBV12-4 | CASSSTGGFSQPQHF | TGTGCCAGCAGTTCCACAGGGGGCTTCAGTCAGCCCCAGCATTTT
TRBD2 | . | TRBJ2-3 | TRBV3-1 | CASSQLGLADTDTQYF | TGTGCCAGCAGCCAATTGGGACTAGCGGACACAGATACGCAGTATTTT
. | few | TRBJ2-1 | TRBV20-1 | CSARVLAASSYNEQFF | TGCAGTGCTAGAGTGTTAGCGGCTAGCTCCTACAATGAGCAGTTCTTC
TRBD2 | few | TRBJ2-1 | TRBV4-2 | CASSHSGSRNEQFF | TGTGCCAGCAGCCATAGCGGGAGCCGCAATGAGCAGTTCTTC
. | few | TRBJ2-3 | TRBV5-8 | CASSLAGIPSTDTQYF | TGTGCCAGCAGCTTGGCCGGGATCCCTAGCACAGATACGCAGTATTTT
TRBD1 | few | TRBJ2-1 | TRBV29-1 | CSVQQGVNEQFF | TGCAGCGTTCAACAGGGGGTCAATGAGCAGTTCTTC
. | . | TRBJ2-5 | TRBV10-2 | CASSENGAETQYF | TGCGCCAGCAGTGAGAACGGGGCAGAGACCCAGTACTTC
. | few | TRBJ2-1 | TRBV9 | CANTGTRYNEQFF | TGTGCCAACACTGGGACCCGCTACAATGAGCAGTTCTTC
TRBD1 | few | TRBJ1-5 | TRBV2 | CASSETGESTNQPQHF | TGTGCCAGCAGTGAAACAGGGGAATCTACCAATCAGCCCCAGCATTTT
TRBD1 | . | TRBJ2-1 | TRBV29-1 | CSVRGQGANNEQFF | TGCAGCGTCCGAGGACAGGGGGCGAACAATGAGCAGTTCTTC
. | . | TRBJ1-4 | TRBV10-3 | CAIRAEPTNEKLFF | TGTGCCATCAGAGCCGAACCAACTAATGAAAAACTGTTTTTT
. | few | TRBJ2-1 | TRBV4-2 | CASNPEGPSSYNEQFF | TGTGCCAGCAACCCCGAAGGACCGTCCTCCTACAATGAGCAGTTCTTC
. | . | TRBJ1-3 | TRBV11-2 | CASSLDAGQSSGNTIYF | TGTGCCAGCAGCTTAGATGCCGGACAAAGCTCTGGAAACACCATATATTTT
. | . | TRBJ2-2 | TRBV9 | CASSVWVDGELFF | TGTGCCAGCAGCGTGTGGGTTGACGGGGAGCTGTTTTTT
. | few | TRBJ2-5 | TRBV4-3 | CASSQEIGGTSGSETQYF | TGCGCCAGCAGCCAAGAGATTGGTGGGACTTCCGGATCGGAGACCCAGTACTTC
. | . | TRBJ2-5 | TRBV5-6 | CASSWLDIPQETQCF | TGTGCCAGCAGCTGGCTGGACATTCCTCAAGAGACCCAGTGCTTC
. | . | TRBJ2-1 | TRBV19 | CASSMGSSSYNEQFF | TGTGCCAGTAGTATGGGGAGTAGCTCCTACAATGAGCAGTTCTTC
TRBD1 | few | TRBJ2-1 | TRBV5-1 | CASSGTGLFNEQFF | TGCGCCAGCTCCGGGACAGGGCTTTTCAATGAGCAGTTCTTC
. | few | TRBJ1-4 | TRBV6-5 | CASSYSGAGQGKLLF | TGTGCCAGCAGTTACTCGGGGGCGGGTCAGGGAAAACTGCTTTTT
. | . | TRBJ2-3 | TRBV24-1 | CATSSGTTSTDTQYF | TGTGCCACCAGCTCCGGGACAACTAGCACAGATACGCAGTATTTT
. | . | TRBJ1-2 | TRBV3-1 | CASSQEQGPFPNYGYTF | TGTGCCAGCAGCCAAGAGCAGGGGCCTTTCCCTAACTATGGCTACACCTTC
TRBD1 | few | TRBJ1-5 | TRBV12-3/TRBV12-4 | CASSPLGQGDQPQHF | TGTGCCAGCAGTCCCCTCGGACAGGGTGATCAGCCCCAGCATTTT
TRBD2 | many | TRBJ2-1 | TRBV29-1 | CSALPFASGGNEQFF | TGCAGCGCCCTCCCGTTTGCTAGCGGGGGCAATGAGCAGTTCTTC
. | few | TRBJ1-1 | TRBV5-1 | CASSLWGENTEAFF | TGCGCCAGCAGCTTGTGGGGGGAGAACACTGAAGCTTTCTTT
TRBD1 | . | TRBJ2-3 | TRBV24-1 | CATSDFPTGNPYTDTQYF | TGTGCCACCAGTGATTTTCCGACAGGGAACCCATACACAGATACGCAGTATTTT
. | few | TRBJ2-5 | TRBV12-5 | CASGSGTEYQETQYF | TGTGCTAGTGGATCCGGGACCGAGTACCAAGAGACCCAGTACTTC
TRBD1 | many | TRBJ1-1 | TRBV6-6 | CASSYFDGTDRRNTEAFF | TGTGCCAGCAGTTACTTCGATGGAACGGACAGGAGGAACACTGAAGCTTTCTTT
TRBD2 | few | TRBJ2-1 | TRBV14 | CASSQLSGGVDEQFF | TGTGCCAGCAGCCAATTGAGCGGGGGGGTCGATGAGCAGTTCTTC
. | . | TRBJ1-2 | TRBV25-1 | CASSASHYGYTF | TGTGCCAGCAGTGCCAGCCACTATGGCTACACCTTC
. | few | TRBJ1-1 | TRBV20-1 | CSARPHGGIEAFF | TGCAGTGCTAGACCCCACGGTGGAATAGAAGCTTTCTTT
. | . | TRBJ2-7 | TRBV5-1 | CASSWLPGPAISYEQYF | TGCGCCAGCAGCTGGCTCCCGGGCCCTGCTATCTCCTACGAGCAGTACTTC
. | . | TRBJ2-2 | TRBV20-1 | CSVTRRPRGTGELFF | TGCAGTGTCACCCGGAGGCCCCGGGGGACCGGGGAGCTGTTTTTT
TRBD1 | . | TRBJ2-1 | TRBV7-3 | CASSLTGTGSLNEQFF | TGTGCCAGCAGCTTAACCGGGACAGGGTCTTTGAATGAGCAGTTCTTC
. | . | TRBJ2-7 | TRBV5-5 | CAISSPGKSSYEQYF | TGTGCCATCAGCTCCCCAGGGAAAAGCTCCTACGAGCAGTACTTC
. | . | TRBJ2-7 | TRBV7-6 | CASSPGLEPYERYF | TGTGCCAGCAGCCCCGGCCTTGAACCCTACGAGCGGTACTTC
. | few | TRBJ1-2 | TRBV3-1 | CASSQDLRNLYGYTF | TGTGCCAGCAGCCAAGATTTGCGGAACCTCTATGGCTACACCTTC
TRBD1 | many | TRBJ2-1 | TRBV20-1 | CSAPRQGATSYNEQFF | TGCAGTGCGCCGAGACAGGGGGCAACCTCCTACAATGAGCAGTTCTTC
. | . | TRBJ2-2 | TRBV15 | CATSIPTGRDGELFF | TGTGCCACCAGCATCCCAACAGGGCGGGACGGGGAGCTGTTTTTT
. | . | TRBJ1-4 | TRBV20-1 | CSARDSRGASEKLFF | TGCAGTGCTAGAGATAGTAGAGGGGCTTCGGAAAAACTGTTTTTT
TRBD1 | few | TRBJ2-7 | TRBV24-1 | CATSDPGTGGYEQYF | TGTGCCACCAGTGATCCCGGGACAGGGGGCTACGAGCAGTACTTC
. | . | TRBJ1-3 | TRBV7-9 | CASSSVGQLSGNTIYF | TGTGCCAGCAGCTCCGTAGGACAGCTCTCTGGAAACACCATATATTTT
. | few | TRBJ1-3 | TRBV7-2 | CASSFGPGAPGNTIYF | TGTGCCAGCAGCTTTGGACCAGGGGCCCCTGGAAACACCATATATTTT
. | . | TRBJ2-7 | TRBV5-1 | CASGWTANSYEQYF | TGCGCCAGCGGCTGGACAGCCAACTCCTACGAGCAGTACTTC
. | few | TRBJ1-2 | TRBV3-1 | CASSQDEGTVYGYTF | TGTGCCAGCAGCCAAGATGAAGGGACCGTGTATGGCTACACCTTC
. | . | TRBJ2-4 | TRBV6-2/TRBV6-3 | CASSYENVRLAKNIQYF | TGTGCCAGCAGTTACGAAAATGTGAGGCTAGCCAAAAACATTCAGTACTTC
. | few | TRBJ1-6 | TRBV28 | CASSYGSPYNSPLHF | TGTGCCAGCAGTTACGGCAGCCCCTATAATTCACCCCTCCACTTT
. | . | TRBJ2-3 | TRBV12-3/TRBV12-4 | CASSSPVTDTQYF | TGTGCCAGCAGTTCCCCGGTCACAGATACGCAGTATTTT
. | few | TRBJ1-2 | TRBV5-1 | CVSSLGPTDGYGYTF | TGCGTCAGCAGCTTGGGACCCACGGACGGCTATGGCTACACCTTC
TRBD2 | few | TRBJ2-3 | TRBV7-6 | CASSYLGLAGTDTQYF | TGTGCCAGCAGCTACCTAGGACTAGCGGGGACAGATACGCAGTATTTT
. | many | TRBJ2-2 | TRBV5-1 | CASSLAGINTGELFF | TGCGCCAGCAGCTTGGCAGGAATAAACACCGGGGAGCTGTTTTTT
. | . | TRBJ2-2 | TRBV5-1 | CASSLDSANTGELFF | TGCGCCAGCAGCTTGGATTCCGCGAACACCGGGGAGCTGTTTTTT
. | . | TRBJ1-4 | TRBV2 | CASSEAQRNEKLFF | TGTGCCAGCAGTGAAGCGCAACGGAATGAAAAACTGTTTTTT
. | . | TRBJ1-6 | TRBV4-2 | CASAGSDRGYSPLHF | TGTGCCAGCGCAGGTTCCGACCGGGGTTATTCACCCCTCCACTTT
TRBD1 | . | TRBJ2-3 | TRBV9 | CASSVGGTGFTDTQYF | TGTGCCAGCAGCGTAGGAGGGACAGGGTTCACAGATACGCAGTATTTT